This T cell receptor (beta chain) was sequenced in a study of shared T cell receptors in the human thymus. Germline V gene sequence: CDR1 LNHDA, CDR2 SQIVND (reference sequence). This CDR3 is built from 17 residues. The V gene end was trimmed by 1 base and the J gene end by 1 base; junction bases not matched to a gene: 8. TCRdb keeps only in-frame clones here, not all; method: immunoSEQ multiplex PCR. The repertoire holds more than 550,000 clones, with 70% to 90% as singletons. This same sample was also part of a study on human thymus T cells.

The J gene is TRBJ1-1, the V gene TRBV19; 8 positions agree with TRBD1. Material for sequencing was thymocytes. The TCR was taken from a girl under three years old with a congenital heart defect. The CDR3 DNA reads as TGTGCCAGTAGTATAGGGGAAACTGGACAGGGGAACACTGAAGCTTTCTTT. Its protein product is CASSIGETGQGNTEAFF.